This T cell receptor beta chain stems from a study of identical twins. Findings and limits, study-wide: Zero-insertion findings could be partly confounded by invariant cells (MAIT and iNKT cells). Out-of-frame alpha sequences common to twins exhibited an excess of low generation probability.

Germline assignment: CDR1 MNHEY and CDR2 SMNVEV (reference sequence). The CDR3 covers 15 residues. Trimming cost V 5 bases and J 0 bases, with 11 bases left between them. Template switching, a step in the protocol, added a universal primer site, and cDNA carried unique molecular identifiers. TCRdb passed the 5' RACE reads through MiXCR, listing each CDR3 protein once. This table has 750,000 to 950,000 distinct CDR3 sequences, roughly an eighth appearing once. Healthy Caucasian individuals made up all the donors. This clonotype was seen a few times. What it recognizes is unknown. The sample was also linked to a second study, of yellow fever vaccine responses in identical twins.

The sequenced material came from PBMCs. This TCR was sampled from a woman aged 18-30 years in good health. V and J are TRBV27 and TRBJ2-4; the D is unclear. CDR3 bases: TGTGCCAGCAGTCCCAGGTGGCTAGCCAAAAACATTCAGTACTTC. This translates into CASSPRWLAKNIQYF.